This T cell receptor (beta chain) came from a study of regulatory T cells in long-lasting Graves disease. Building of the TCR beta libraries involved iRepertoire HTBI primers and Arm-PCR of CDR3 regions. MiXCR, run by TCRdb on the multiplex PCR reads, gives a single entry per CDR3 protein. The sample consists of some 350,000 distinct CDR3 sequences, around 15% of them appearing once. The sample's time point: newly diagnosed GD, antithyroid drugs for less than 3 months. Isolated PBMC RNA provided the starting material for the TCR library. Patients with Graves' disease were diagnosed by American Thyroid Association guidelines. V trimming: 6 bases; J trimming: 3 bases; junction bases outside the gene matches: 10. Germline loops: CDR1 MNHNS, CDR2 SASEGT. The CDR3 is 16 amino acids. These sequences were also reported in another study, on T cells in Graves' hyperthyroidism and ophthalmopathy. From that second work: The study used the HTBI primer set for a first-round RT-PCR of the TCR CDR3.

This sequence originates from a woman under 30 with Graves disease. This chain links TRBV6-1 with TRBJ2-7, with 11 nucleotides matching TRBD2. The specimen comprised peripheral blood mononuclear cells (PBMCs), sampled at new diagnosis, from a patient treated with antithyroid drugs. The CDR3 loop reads CASRTVSGGAGYEQYF. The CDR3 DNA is TGTGCCAGCAGGACCGTTAGCGGGGGGGCCGGCTACGAGCAGTACTTC.